This T cell receptor (beta chain) was sequenced during a study of blood T cell repertoires in COVID-19. Clones were read by immunoSEQ multiplex PCR, and TCRdb kept only the in-frame ones, dropping some. The data show some 220,000 clones, around 90% seen once. This CDR3 comprises 14 residues. The V gene end was trimmed by 1 base and the J gene end by 1 base; junction bases not matched to a gene: 0. Looked up from germline, CDR1 is KGHSH and CDR2 is LQKENI. This clonotype was obtained from a man between 25 and 39 years old with COVID-19, enrolled during active disease. Sequenced input: peripheral blood. The chain has TRBV18 and TRBJ1-2, with 7 bases that match TRBD1. The CDR3 DNA is TGTGCCAGCTCACCACGGGACAGTAACTATGGCTACACCTTC. This codes for CASSPRDSNYGYTF.